The rows below give T cell receptor beta chains drawn from one sample of a study of cytomegalovirus exposure and HLA in healthy donors. Sequencing was performed with immunoSEQ multiplex PCR; in TCRdb, only in-frame clones are kept and a portion is missing. The repertoire consists of approximately 120,000 clones, with 69% occurring once and the leading ten covering about 5.5%. Source material: PBMCs. All receptors come from a woman between 65 and 79 years old in good health and CMV-seropositive. The CDR3 runs from the conserved cysteine through the conserved F or W. Each record gives: D gene, clone size, J gene, V gene, CDR3 protein, CDR3 DNA. The D gene is left open where the match is weak. Only part of the rows carry a size: once, few, many, or a class if the clone is expanded.

d_gene: TRBD1; abundance: -; j_gene: TRBJ2-1; v_gene: TRBV5-1; CDR3aa: CASSQSGTGGDEQFF; CDR3nt: TGCGCCAGCAGCCAATCCGGGACAGGGGGCGATGAGCAGTTCTTC
d_gene: -; abundance: -; j_gene: TRBJ2-3; v_gene: TRBV7-9; CDR3aa: CASSLPGTDTQYF; CDR3nt: TGTGCCAGCAGCCTTCCTGGCACAGATACGCAGTATTTT
d_gene: -; abundance: -; j_gene: TRBJ1-1; v_gene: TRBV5-6; CDR3aa: CASSLGHLEAFF; CDR3nt: TGTGCCAGCAGCTTGGGACACCTTGAAGCTTTCTTT
d_gene: -; abundance: -; j_gene: TRBJ1-2; v_gene: TRBV2; CDR3aa: CASRAREATNYGYTF; CDR3nt: TGTGCCAGCAGGGCAAGAGAGGCCACTAACTATGGCTACACCTTC
d_gene: -; abundance: -; j_gene: TRBJ1-1; v_gene: TRBV7-9; CDR3aa: CASTPGNTEAFF; CDR3nt: TGTGCCAGCACGCCAGGGAACACTGAAGCTTTCTTT
d_gene: -; abundance: -; j_gene: TRBJ2-2; v_gene: TRBV7-2; CDR3aa: CASSLGSRARTGELFF; CDR3nt: TGTGCCAGCAGCTTAGGGAGCAGGGCGAGGACCGGGGAGCTGTTTTTT
d_gene: TRBD1; abundance: -; j_gene: TRBJ1-5; v_gene: TRBV6-6; CDR3aa: CASSYLGTGANQPQHF; CDR3nt: TGTGCCAGCAGTTACCTTGGGACAGGGGCTAATCAGCCCCAGCATTTT
d_gene: -; abundance: -; j_gene: TRBJ2-4; v_gene: TRBV4-1; CDR3aa: CASSQDQLAPRNF; CDR3nt: TGCGCCAGCAGCCAAGATCAACTAGCCCCCCGGAACTTC
d_gene: TRBD2; abundance: few; j_gene: TRBJ2-1; v_gene: TRBV9; CDR3aa: CASSVGLAGYNEQFF; CDR3nt: TGTGCCAGCAGCGTAGGCCTAGCGGGGTACAATGAGCAGTTCTTC
d_gene: TRBD1; abundance: -; j_gene: TRBJ1-5; v_gene: TRBV6-5; CDR3aa: CASSWGQLGQPQHF; CDR3nt: TGTGCCAGCAGTTGGGGACAGCTAGGGCAGCCCCAGCATTTT
d_gene: -; abundance: -; j_gene: TRBJ1-2; v_gene: TRBV27; CDR3aa: CASSSNRVGYGYTF; CDR3nt: TGTGCCAGCAGTTCCAACAGGGTTGGCTATGGCTACACCTTC
d_gene: TRBD2; abundance: -; j_gene: TRBJ2-7; v_gene: TRBV7-2; CDR3aa: CASSLDGGNYEQYF; CDR3nt: TGTGCCAGCAGCTTAGACGGGGGGAACTACGAGCAGTACTTC
d_gene: -; abundance: few; j_gene: TRBJ2-1; v_gene: TRBV7-9; CDR3aa: CASSPHVTSNEQFF; CDR3nt: TGTGCCAGCAGCCCCCACGTTACTAGCAATGAGCAGTTCTTC
d_gene: TRBD1; abundance: once; j_gene: TRBJ2-7; v_gene: TRBV29-1; CDR3aa: CSVGQGTRRAEQYF; CDR3nt: TGCAGCGTTGGACAGGGGACGCGCAGAGCCGAGCAGTACTTC
d_gene: TRBD1; abundance: -; j_gene: TRBJ1-2; v_gene: TRBV4-1; CDR3aa: CASSHGTELNYGYTF; CDR3nt: TGCGCCAGCAGTCACGGGACAGAACTAAACTATGGCTACACCTTC
d_gene: TRBD2; abundance: -; j_gene: TRBJ2-1; v_gene: TRBV29-1; CDR3aa: CSVSSGGGYNEQFF; CDR3nt: TGCAGCGTTTCAAGCGGGGGGGGTTACAATGAGCAGTTCTTC
d_gene: -; abundance: -; j_gene: TRBJ2-7; v_gene: TRBV6-5; CDR3aa: CASRTAYEQYF; CDR3nt: TGTGCCAGCAGAACAGCCTACGAGCAGTACTTC
d_gene: -; abundance: -; j_gene: TRBJ2-7; v_gene: TRBV5-1; CDR3aa: CASGTGVFEQYF; CDR3nt: TGCGCCAGCGGTACGGGGGTATTTGAGCAGTACTTC
d_gene: TRBD1; abundance: -; j_gene: TRBJ1-5; v_gene: TRBV6-1; CDR3aa: CASSADGQGPQPQHF; CDR3nt: TGTGCCAGCAGTGCTGACGGACAGGGGCCTCAGCCCCAGCATTTT
d_gene: -; abundance: -; j_gene: TRBJ1-4; v_gene: TRBV6-5; CDR3aa: CASSYSNAPTNEKLFF; CDR3nt: TGTGCCAGCAGTTACTCGAACGCGCCAACTAATGAAAAACTGTTTTTT
d_gene: TRBD1; abundance: -; j_gene: TRBJ1-5; v_gene: TRBV7-6; CDR3aa: CASSLAEGAGQPQHF; CDR3nt: TGTGCCAGCAGCTTAGCGGAGGGGGCAGGCCAGCCCCAGCATTTT
d_gene: -; abundance: -; j_gene: TRBJ1-5; v_gene: TRBV2; CDR3aa: CASSGQDNQPQHF; CDR3nt: TGTGCCAGCAGTGGGCAGGACAATCAGCCCCAGCATTTT
d_gene: -; abundance: -; j_gene: TRBJ1-4; v_gene: TRBV7-2; CDR3aa: CASSSDLANEKLFF; CDR3nt: TGTGCCAGCAGTTCGGACTTGGCGAATGAAAAACTGTTTTTT
d_gene: TRBD1; abundance: -; j_gene: TRBJ1-2; v_gene: TRBV10-3; CDR3aa: CAISAGQGNNGYTF; CDR3nt: TGTGCCATCAGTGCGGGACAGGGGAACAATGGCTACACCTTC
d_gene: TRBD1; abundance: -; j_gene: TRBJ2-5; v_gene: TRBV15; CDR3aa: CATRGQGQETQYF; CDR3nt: TGTGCCACCAGAGGACAGGGCCAAGAGACCCAGTACTTC
d_gene: TRBD2; abundance: -; j_gene: TRBJ2-3; v_gene: TRBV7-8; CDR3aa: CASSLGALAGGVNTQYF; CDR3nt: TGTGCCAGCAGCTTAGGAGCGCTAGCGGGGGGTGTTAATACGCAGTATTTT
d_gene: TRBD1; abundance: -; j_gene: TRBJ1-5; v_gene: TRBV9; CDR3aa: CASSVGQSNQPQHF; CDR3nt: TGTGCCAGCAGCGTGGGACAGAGCAATCAGCCCCAGCATTTT
d_gene: -; abundance: once; j_gene: TRBJ1-5; v_gene: TRBV30; CDR3aa: CAWSPLAGGNNQPQHF; CDR3nt: TGTGCCTGGAGTCCACTGGCCGGCGGAAACAATCAGCCCCAGCATTTT
d_gene: -; abundance: -; j_gene: TRBJ1-5; v_gene: TRBV30; CDR3aa: CAWSVSGNQPQHF; CDR3nt: TGTGCCTGGAGTGTATCAGGTAATCAGCCCCAGCATTTT
d_gene: -; abundance: many; j_gene: TRBJ1-1; v_gene: TRBV5-6; CDR3aa: CASSPGGWDTEAFF; CDR3nt: TGTGCCAGCAGCCCGGGGGGTTGGGACACTGAAGCTTTCTTT
d_gene: -; abundance: -; j_gene: TRBJ1-5; v_gene: TRBV27; CDR3aa: CASSLGRSGNQPQHF; CDR3nt: TGTGCCAGCAGTTTGGGCAGGTCGGGAAATCAGCCCCAGCATTTT
d_gene: TRBD2; abundance: -; j_gene: TRBJ2-7; v_gene: TRBV19; CDR3aa: CASSIAPVRAGGPPYEQYF; CDR3nt: TGTGCCAGTAGTATAGCTCCAGTACGGGCGGGGGGGCCTCCCTACGAGCAGTACTTC
d_gene: TRBD2; abundance: -; j_gene: TRBJ2-1; v_gene: TRBV29-1; CDR3aa: CSVRAGVSEQFF; CDR3nt: TGCAGCGTCCGAGCGGGGGTTAGTGAGCAGTTCTTC
d_gene: -; abundance: -; j_gene: TRBJ1-1; v_gene: TRBV7-2; CDR3aa: CASSPPGRGAAEAFF; CDR3nt: TGTGCCAGCAGCCCCCCCGGGCGGGGTGCGGCTGAAGCTTTCTTT
d_gene: -; abundance: -; j_gene: TRBJ1-1; v_gene: TRBV2; CDR3aa: CASSSLLASTEAFF; CDR3nt: TGTGCCAGTAGCTCACTCTTAGCAAGCACTGAAGCTTTCTTT
d_gene: TRBD2; abundance: -; j_gene: TRBJ2-5; v_gene: TRBV6-5; CDR3aa: CASSLKAGGKETQYF; CDR3nt: TGTGCCAGCAGTCTAAAAGCGGGGGGGAAAGAGACCCAGTACTTC
d_gene: TRBD1; abundance: few; j_gene: TRBJ1-1; v_gene: TRBV7-6; CDR3aa: CASSSGRQGERGEAFF; CDR3nt: TGTGCCAGCAGCTCCGGGCGACAGGGTGAAAGGGGTGAAGCTTTCTTT
d_gene: -; abundance: few; j_gene: TRBJ1-1; v_gene: TRBV6-5; CDR3aa: CASRISRPGSEAFF; CDR3nt: TGTGCCAGCAGAATCTCAAGGCCGGGGTCTGAAGCTTTCTTT
d_gene: -; abundance: few; j_gene: TRBJ2-1; v_gene: TRBV2; CDR3aa: CASLLGGGRDNEQFF; CDR3nt: TGTGCCAGCCTTCTGGGGGGGGGCCGGGACAATGAGCAGTTCTTC
d_gene: TRBD1; abundance: -; j_gene: TRBJ1-2; v_gene: TRBV10-3; CDR3aa: CAIRGQEGNYGYTF; CDR3nt: TGTGCCATCAGGGGACAGGAGGGGAACTATGGCTACACCTTC
d_gene: -; abundance: -; j_gene: TRBJ2-1; v_gene: TRBV25-1; CDR3aa: CASSETGGSYNEQFF; CDR3nt: TGTGCCAGCAGTGAGACAGGCGGATCCTACAATGAGCAGTTCTTC
d_gene: TRBD1; abundance: -; j_gene: TRBJ2-7; v_gene: TRBV2; CDR3aa: CASSGTGAGEQYF; CDR3nt: TGTGCCAGCAGTGGGACAGGGGCGGGGGAGCAGTACTTC
d_gene: -; abundance: once; j_gene: TRBJ2-5; v_gene: TRBV29-1; CDR3aa: CSVEANPGGETQYF; CDR3nt: TGCAGCGTTGAAGCTAACCCTGGCGGGGAGACCCAGTACTTC
d_gene: -; abundance: -; j_gene: TRBJ1-3; v_gene: TRBV4-3; CDR3aa: CASSQEGGGNTIYF; CDR3nt: TGCGCCAGCAGCCAAGAAGGGGGTGGAAACACCATATATTTT
d_gene: TRBD1; abundance: -; j_gene: TRBJ2-2; v_gene: TRBV7-6; CDR3aa: CASSLNDRVANTGELFF; CDR3nt: TGTGCCAGCAGCTTAAACGACAGGGTGGCCAACACCGGGGAGCTGTTTTTT
d_gene: -; abundance: -; j_gene: TRBJ2-5; v_gene: TRBV2; CDR3aa: CASRGGQAPQETQYF; CDR3nt: TGTGCCAGCAGGGGGGGGCAAGCCCCCCAAGAGACCCAGTACTTC
d_gene: TRBD1; abundance: -; j_gene: TRBJ2-2; v_gene: TRBV5-1; CDR3aa: CASSPWDSTGELFF; CDR3nt: TGCGCCAGCAGCCCATGGGACAGCACCGGGGAGCTGTTTTTT
d_gene: TRBD2; abundance: -; j_gene: TRBJ2-3; v_gene: TRBV7-8; CDR3aa: CASSLGGGASDTQYF; CDR3nt: TGTGCCAGCAGCTTGGGCGGGGGGGCTTCAGATACGCAGTATTTT
d_gene: -; abundance: once; j_gene: TRBJ1-4; v_gene: TRBV19; CDR3aa: CASSKLPGEGNEKLFF; CDR3nt: TGTGCCAGTAGCAAACTCCCGGGGGAGGGGAATGAAAAACTGTTTTTT
d_gene: -; abundance: -; j_gene: TRBJ1-2; v_gene: TRBV6-5; CDR3aa: CASSYSGRGYTF; CDR3nt: TGTGCCAGCAGTTACTCAGGGAGAGGCTACACCTTC
d_gene: TRBD1; abundance: few; j_gene: TRBJ1-4; v_gene: TRBV15; CDR3aa: CATSRQGNEKLFF; CDR3nt: TGTGCCACCAGCCGACAGGGTAATGAAAAACTGTTTTTT
d_gene: TRBD1; abundance: -; j_gene: TRBJ2-7; v_gene: TRBV25-1; CDR3aa: CASSKAGGYEQYF; CDR3nt: TGTGCCAGCAGTAAAGCAGGGGGCTACGAGCAGTACTTC
d_gene: -; abundance: -; j_gene: TRBJ1-1; v_gene: TRBV6-6; CDR3aa: CASVNLRVGNTEAFF; CDR3nt: TGTGCCAGCGTTAACCTACGGGTGGGGAACACTGAAGCTTTCTTT
d_gene: TRBD1; abundance: -; j_gene: TRBJ2-6; v_gene: TRBV27; CDR3aa: CASSPSSSTGGHTGANVLTF; CDR3nt: TGTGCCAGCAGTCCCTCATCTTCGACAGGGGGTCATACTGGGGCCAACGTCCTGACTTTC
d_gene: TRBD1; abundance: -; j_gene: TRBJ2-1; v_gene: TRBV27; CDR3aa: CASRWGQGTYNEQFF; CDR3nt: TGTGCCAGCAGATGGGGACAGGGGACCTACAATGAGCAGTTCTTC
d_gene: TRBD1; abundance: -; j_gene: TRBJ2-5; v_gene: TRBV7-9; CDR3aa: CASRTGNGETQYF; CDR3nt: TGTGCCAGCAGGACAGGGAACGGAGAGACCCAGTACTTC
d_gene: TRBD2; abundance: -; j_gene: TRBJ2-1; v_gene: TRBV5-1; CDR3aa: CASSYNLAGDNEQFF; CDR3nt: TGCGCCAGCAGCTACAATCTAGCGGGGGACAATGAGCAGTTCTTC